This entry concerns a single TCR beta chain. Its antigen is currently unknown. The PCR contained 60 Vbeta and 13 Jbeta primers. Generated by immunoSEQ multiplex PCR, the TCRdb table keeps only in-frame clones and is missing some. The sample holds 85,000 to 90,000 clones; about three quarters are singletons and the top ten take about a tenth. The data were obtained in a study of cytomegalovirus exposure and HLA in healthy donors. Study-level results: Some V segments, including TRBV6-2 and TRBV6-3, were excluded as indistinguishable. Productive rates of about 90% or about 30% were seen for most TCR beta V segments in an earlier analysis. Among TCR beta chains, those listed as cytomegalovirus-associated numbered 164.

Although they were nominally healthy when sampled, donors likely had unrecorded immune exposures. V lost 6 bases and J lost 0, with 12 bases in between. The CDR3 is made up of 15 amino acids. The germline V gene has CDR1 ENHRY and CDR2 SYGVKD. This rearrangement joins TRBV10-3 to TRBJ2-1, with D possibly TRBD1 on 6 matching bases. This TCR was sampled from a man aged 25-45 years in good health and CMV-seropositive. The sample consisted of PBMCs. In nucleotides, the CDR3 is TGTGCCATCAGCGGTGACAGGAGCTCCTACAATGAGCAGTTCTTC. Protein product: CAISGDRSSYNEQFF.